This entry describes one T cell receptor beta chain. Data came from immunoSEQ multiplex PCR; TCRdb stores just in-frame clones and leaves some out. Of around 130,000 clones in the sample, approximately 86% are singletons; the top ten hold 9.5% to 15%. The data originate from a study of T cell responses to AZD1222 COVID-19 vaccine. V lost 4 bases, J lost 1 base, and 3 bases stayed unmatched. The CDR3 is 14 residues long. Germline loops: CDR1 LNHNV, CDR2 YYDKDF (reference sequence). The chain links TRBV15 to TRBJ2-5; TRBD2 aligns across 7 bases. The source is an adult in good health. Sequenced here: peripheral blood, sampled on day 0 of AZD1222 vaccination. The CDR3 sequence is CATSMWTSQETQYF. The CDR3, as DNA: TGTGCCACCAGCATGTGGACTAGCCAAGAGACCCAGTACTTC.